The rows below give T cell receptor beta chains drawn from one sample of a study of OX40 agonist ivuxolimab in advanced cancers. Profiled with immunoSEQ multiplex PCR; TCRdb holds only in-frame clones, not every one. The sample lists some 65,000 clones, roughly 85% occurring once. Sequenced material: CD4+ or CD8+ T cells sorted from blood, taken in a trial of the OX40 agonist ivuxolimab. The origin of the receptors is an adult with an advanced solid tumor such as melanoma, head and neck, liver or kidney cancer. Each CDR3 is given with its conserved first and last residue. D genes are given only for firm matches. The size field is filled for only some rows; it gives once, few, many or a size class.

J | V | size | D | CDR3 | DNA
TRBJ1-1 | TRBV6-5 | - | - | CASSLRDGSKAFF | TGTGCCAGCAGTTTGCGGGACGGCTCCAAAGCTTTCTTT
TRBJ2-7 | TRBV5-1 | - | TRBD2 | CASSFSSGGEYEQYF | TGCGCCAGCAGCTTCTCTAGCGGGGGAGAGTACGAGCAGTACTTC
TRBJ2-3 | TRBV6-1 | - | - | CASFADTQYF | TGTGCCAGCTTCGCAGATACGCAGTATTTT
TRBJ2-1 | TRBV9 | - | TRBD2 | CASSVVAGAYNEQFF | TGTGCCAGCAGCGTAGTAGCGGGAGCCTACAATGAGCAGTTCTTC
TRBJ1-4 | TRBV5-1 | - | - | CASSLRTEGEKLFF | TGCGCCAGCAGCTTGCGGACAGAAGGCGAAAAACTGTTTTTT
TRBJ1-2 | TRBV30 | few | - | CAWSEPGYTF | TGTGCCTGGAGTGAACCCGGCTACACCTTC
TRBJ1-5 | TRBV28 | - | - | CASSLSGSNQPQHF | TGTGCCAGCAGTTTATCCGGTAGCAATCAGCCCCAGCATTTT
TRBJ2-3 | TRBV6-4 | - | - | CASSDSKDGWRMNF | TGTGCCAGCAGTGACTCGAAGGACGGGTGGCGCATGAATTTT
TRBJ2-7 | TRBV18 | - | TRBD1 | CASSRRTGEGEQYF | TGTGCCAGCTCACGCCGGACAGGGGAAGGCGAGCAGTACTTC
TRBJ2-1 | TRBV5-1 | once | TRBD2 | CASSLLAGAYNEQFF | TGCGCCAGCAGCTTGTTAGCGGGGGCCTACAATGAGCAGTTCTTC
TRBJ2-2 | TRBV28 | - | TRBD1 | CATDRQGRSGELFF | TGTGCCACCGATAGACAGGGACGAAGCGGGGAGCTGTTTTTT
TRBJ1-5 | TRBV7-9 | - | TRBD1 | CASSKGDRSNQPQHF | TGTGCCAGCAGCAAGGGGGACAGGAGCAATCAGCCCCAGCATTTT
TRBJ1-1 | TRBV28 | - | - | CASSFIQGREGEAFF | TGTGCCAGCAGTTTTATACAGGGCCGAGAGGGTGAAGCTTTCTTT
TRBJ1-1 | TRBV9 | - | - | CASSPGRNTEAFF | TGTGCCAGCAGTCCCGGTCGGAACACTGAAGCTTTCTTT
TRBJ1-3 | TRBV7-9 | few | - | CASREDGGNTIYF | TGTGCCAGCAGGGAGGATGGCGGAAACACCATATATTTT
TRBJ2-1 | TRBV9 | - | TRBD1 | CASSPSGTDSYNEQFF | TGTGCCAGCAGCCCGTCCGGGACAGACTCGTACAATGAGCAGTTCTTC
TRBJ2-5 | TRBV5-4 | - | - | CASSSLTVQETQYF | TGTGCCAGCAGCTCATTGACAGTACAAGAGACCCAGTACTTC
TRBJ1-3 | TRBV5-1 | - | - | CASSLAGGTGNTIYF | TGCGCCAGCAGCTTGGCCGGGGGAACAGGAAACACCATATATTTT
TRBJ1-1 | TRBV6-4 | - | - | CASSDSMRPGTEAFF | TGTGCCAGCAGTGACTCGATGCGGCCTGGCACTGAAGCTTTCTTT
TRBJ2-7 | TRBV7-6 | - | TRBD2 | CASSLGPGRGKYEQYF | TGTGCCAGCAGCTTGGGACCCGGGAGGGGGAAGTACGAGCAGTACTTC
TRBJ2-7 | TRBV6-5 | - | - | CASSSGAFVSYEQYF | TGTGCCAGCAGTTCAGGGGCCTTCGTGTCCTACGAGCAGTACTTC
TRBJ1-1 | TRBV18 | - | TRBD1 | CASSPEDRGVNTEAFF | TGTGCCAGCTCACCCGAGGACAGGGGAGTGAACACTGAAGCTTTCTTT
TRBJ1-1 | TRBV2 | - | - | CASTRNSGRGLGVRAFF | TGTGCCAGCACTCGAAACTCCGGTCGGGGGCTGGGGGTCCGGGCTTTCTTT
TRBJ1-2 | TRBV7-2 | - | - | CASRRMGANYGYTF | TGTGCCAGCAGACGAATGGGAGCTAACTATGGCTACACCTTC
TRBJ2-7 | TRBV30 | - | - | CAWSPPGAYLGEQYF | TGTGCCTGGAGTCCACCTGGGGCCTACCTTGGCGAGCAGTACTTC
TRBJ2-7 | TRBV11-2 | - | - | CASSLASRLGSSYEQYF | TGTGCCAGCAGCTTAGCCTCTCGACTAGGGAGCTCCTACGAGCAGTACTTC